Following are 5 T cell receptor beta chains from one sample sequenced in a study of regulatory dendritic cells for organ transplantation. Repertoires were generated with immunoSEQ multiplex PCR, while TCRdb's copy carries only in-frame clones and drops some. The repertoire includes 25,000 or so clones, 80% to 85% of them detected once, and approximately 0.1% sits in the top ten. Sequenced: naive CD4+ T cells from blood. Indicated subset: CD45RA+ naive T cells. The receptor source for this set is a human donor in good health.

CDR3: CASSPGLDRGTDTQYF. As DNA, the CDR3 is TGTGCCAGCAGCCCCGGACTAGATCGAGGCACAGATACGCAGTATTTT. V gene TRBV7-9 combines with J gene TRBJ2-3; TRBD2 matches at 7 bases. The germline CDR1 and CDR2 sequences are SEHNR and FQNEAQ (reference sequence). Losses at the gene ends were 5 bases for V and 1 base for J; bases not matched to a gene: 9. This CDR3 contains 16 residues.

This clone occurred a few times. The chain uses TRBV5-1 and TRBJ1-1; no definite D call. CDR1 and CDR2 from the germline V gene are SGHRS and YFSETQ. The CDR3 is 13 amino acids. Trimming stripped 0 bases from V and 4 bases from J, with 7 bases between. The chain's CDR3 is CASSLASGTEAFF. The CDR3 nucleotides are TGCGCCAGCAGCTTGGCTTCAGGCACTGAAGCTTTCTTT.

This sequence joins TRBV10-3 and TRBJ1-3; a possible D gene is TRBD1 (6 bases). The V end lost 6 bases, the J end lost 4 bases, and 16 bases lay between the germline ends. The CDR3 sequence is 15 residues long. From germline, CDR1 is ENHRY and CDR2 SYGVKD. The CDR3 DNA reads as TGTGCCATCAGCGCAGTGGGGGGGCCCGGAAACACCATATATTTT. Amino acid sequence: CAISAVGGPGNTIYF.

The rearrangement joins TRBV11-3 to TRBJ2-7, with TRBD1 identical over 11 bases. The CDR3 has 16 residues. The junction had 5 bases not matched to a gene; V was cut back by 3 bases and J by 1 base. Germline V gene data show CDR1 as SGHNT and CDR2 as YENEEA. CDR3 nucleotide sequence: TGTGCCAGCAGCTTTTCCGGGACAGGGGGTTCCTACGAGCAGTACTTC. Translated: CASSFSGTGGSYEQYF. Based on the CDR3 plus reference TRBV11-3 and TRBJ2-7, the full variable domain is EAGVVQSPRYKIIEKKQPVAFWCNPISGHNTLYWYLQNLGQGPELLIRYENEEAVDDSQLPKDRFSAERLKGVDSTLKIQPAELGDSAVYLCASSFSGTGGSYEQYFGPGTRLTVT.

This clone was detected a few times. The chain has TRBV5-1 and TRBJ1-3; 7 nucleotides align to TRBD1. V lost 3 bases, J lost 2 bases, and 5 bases stayed unmatched. There are 15 residues in the CDR3. Germline V gene sequence: CDR1 SGHRS, CDR2 YFSETQ. The CDR3 sequence is CASSSMTGTGNTIYF. The CDR3 DNA reads TGCGCCAGCAGCTCCATGACAGGGACTGGAAACACCATATATTTT.